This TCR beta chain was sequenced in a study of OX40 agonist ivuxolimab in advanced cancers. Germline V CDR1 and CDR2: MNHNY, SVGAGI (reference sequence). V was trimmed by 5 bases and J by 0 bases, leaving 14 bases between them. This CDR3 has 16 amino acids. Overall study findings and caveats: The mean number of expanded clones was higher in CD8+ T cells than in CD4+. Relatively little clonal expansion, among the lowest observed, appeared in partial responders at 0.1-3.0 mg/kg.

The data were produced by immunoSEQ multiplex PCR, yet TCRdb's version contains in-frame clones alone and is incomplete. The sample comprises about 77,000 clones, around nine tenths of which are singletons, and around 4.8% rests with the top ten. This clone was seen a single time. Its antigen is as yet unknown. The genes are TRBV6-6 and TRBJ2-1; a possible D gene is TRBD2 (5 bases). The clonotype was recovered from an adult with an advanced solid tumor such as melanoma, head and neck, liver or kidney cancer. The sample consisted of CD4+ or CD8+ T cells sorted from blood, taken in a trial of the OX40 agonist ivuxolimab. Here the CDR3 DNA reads TGTGCCAGCAGTCTTCGACTATCCTCCTCCTACAATGAGCAGTTCTTC. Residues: CASSLRLSSSYNEQFF.